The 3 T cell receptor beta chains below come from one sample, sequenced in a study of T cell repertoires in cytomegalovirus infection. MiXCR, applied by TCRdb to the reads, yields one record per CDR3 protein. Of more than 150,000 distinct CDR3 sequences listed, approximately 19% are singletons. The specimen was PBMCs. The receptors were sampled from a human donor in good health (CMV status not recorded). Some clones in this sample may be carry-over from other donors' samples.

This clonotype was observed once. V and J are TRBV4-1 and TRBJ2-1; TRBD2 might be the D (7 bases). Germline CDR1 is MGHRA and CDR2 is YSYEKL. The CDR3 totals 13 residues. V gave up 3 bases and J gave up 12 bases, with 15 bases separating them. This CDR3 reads CASSQGPGGPQFF. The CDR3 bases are TGCGCCAGCAGCCAGGGGCCCGGGGGGCCGCAGTTCTTC.

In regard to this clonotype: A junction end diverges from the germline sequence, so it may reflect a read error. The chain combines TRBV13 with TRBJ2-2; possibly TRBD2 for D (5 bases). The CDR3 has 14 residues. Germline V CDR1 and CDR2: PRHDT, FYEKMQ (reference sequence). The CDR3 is CASRGRDNTGELVF. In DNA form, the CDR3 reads TGTGCCAGCAGGGGTCGGGATAACACCGGGGAGCTGGTTTTT.

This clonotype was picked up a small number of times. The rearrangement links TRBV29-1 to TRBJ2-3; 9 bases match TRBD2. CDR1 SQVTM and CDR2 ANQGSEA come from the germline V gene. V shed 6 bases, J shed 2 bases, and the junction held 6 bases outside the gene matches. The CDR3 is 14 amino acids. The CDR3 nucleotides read TGCAGCGTATTCGCGGGGGGGGACACAGATACGCAGTATTTT. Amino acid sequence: CSVFAGGDTDTQYF.